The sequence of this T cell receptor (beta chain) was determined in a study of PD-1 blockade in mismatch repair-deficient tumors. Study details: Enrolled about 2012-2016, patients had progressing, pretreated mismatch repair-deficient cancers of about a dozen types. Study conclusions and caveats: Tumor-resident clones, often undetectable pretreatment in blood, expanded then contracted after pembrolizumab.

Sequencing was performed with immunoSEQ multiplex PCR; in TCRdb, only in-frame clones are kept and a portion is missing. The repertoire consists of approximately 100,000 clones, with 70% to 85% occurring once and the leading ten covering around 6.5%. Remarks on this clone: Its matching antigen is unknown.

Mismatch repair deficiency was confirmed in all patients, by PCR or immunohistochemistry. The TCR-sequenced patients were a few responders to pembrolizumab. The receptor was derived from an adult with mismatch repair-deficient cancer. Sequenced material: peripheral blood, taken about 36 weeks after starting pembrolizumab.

The CDR3 sequence: CASSLGWQSSYEQYF. The CDR3 bases are TGTGCCAGCAGCTTAGGGTGGCAAAGCTCCTACGAGCAGTACTTC. The chain employs TRBV11-2 and TRBJ2-7; D unclear. The CDR3 spans 15 residues. V was clipped by 1 base and J by 0 bases, with 10 bases between them. Looked up from germline, CDR1 is SGHAT and CDR2 is FQNNGV. The full variable domain, rest sourced from reference TRBV11-2 and TRBJ2-7, is EAGVAQSPRYKIIEKRQSVAFWCNPISGHATLYWYQQILGQGPKLLIQFQNNGVVDDSQLPKDRFSAERLKGVDSTLKIQPAKLEDSAVYLCASSLGWQSSYEQYFGPGTRLTVT.